The clone carrying this T cell receptor (beta chain) was found many times. The target antigen is unknown. The sample is drawn from a study of blood T cells in healthy people across ages. General study points: Using unsorted PBMCs precluded a conclusive naive versus antigen-experienced comparison.

Sample-barcoded 5' priming and a J-beta primer mix drove a second PCR of 7 to 11 cycles. Unique molecular identifiers of 12 random nucleotides labeled each cDNA. TCRdb ran MiXCR on the 5' RACE reads and lists one entry per CDR3 protein. The table includes 870,000 or so distinct CDR3 sequences, around 30% detected once. The CDR3 runs to 12 residues. Germline CDR1 reads SEHNR; CDR2 reads FQNEAQ (reference sequence). Deletions cut 0 bases from V and 8 bases from J, with 6 bases between. Sequencing was carried out using blood. The receptor comes from a woman of 80 years or more in good health. The chain employs TRBV7-9 and TRBJ2-3, with D uncertain. CDR3 nucleotides: TGTGCCAGCAGCTTAGCATCCGGTACGCAGTATTTT. This translates into CASSLASGTQYF.